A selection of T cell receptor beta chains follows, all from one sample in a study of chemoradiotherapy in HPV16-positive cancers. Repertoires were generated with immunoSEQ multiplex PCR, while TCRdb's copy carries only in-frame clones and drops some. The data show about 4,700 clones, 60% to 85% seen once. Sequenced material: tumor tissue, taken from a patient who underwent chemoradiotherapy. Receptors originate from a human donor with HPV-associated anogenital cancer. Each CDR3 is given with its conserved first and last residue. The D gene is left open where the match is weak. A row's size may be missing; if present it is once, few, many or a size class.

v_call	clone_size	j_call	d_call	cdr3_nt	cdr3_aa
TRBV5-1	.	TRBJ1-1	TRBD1	TGCGCCAGTACAGGGGAAGGGGGCACTGAAGCTTTCTTT	CASTGEGGTEAFF
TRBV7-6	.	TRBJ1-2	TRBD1	TGTGCCAGCAGCCTCCGGGACAGGGGGCTTTATGGCTATGGCTACACCTTC	CASSLRDRGLYGYGYTF
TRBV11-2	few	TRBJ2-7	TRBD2	TGTGCCAGCAGCTCCGGACTAGCCTACGAGCAGTACTTC	CASSSGLAYEQYF
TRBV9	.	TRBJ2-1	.	TGTGCCAGCAGCGTAAGCGTAGGGGGGGACAATGAGCAGTTCTTC	CASSVSVGGDNEQFF
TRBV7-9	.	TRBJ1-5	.	TGTGCCAGCAGCTTAGTGGATCAGCCCCAGCATTTT	CASSLVDQPQHF
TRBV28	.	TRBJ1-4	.	TGTGCCAGCAGTTTATTTCAGGGGAGTCAAGAAAAACTGTTTTTT	CASSLFQGSQEKLFF
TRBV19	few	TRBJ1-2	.	TGTGCCAGTAGTATAGAGGGCAGGGGAGTTGGTGGCTACACCTTC	CASSIEGRGVGGYTF
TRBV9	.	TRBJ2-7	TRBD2	TGTGCCAGCAGCGGCCGGGACTACGACTACGAGCAGTACTTC	CASSGRDYDYEQYF
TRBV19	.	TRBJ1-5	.	TGTGCCAGTAGTTTTGGGGCCAATCAGCCCCAGCATTTT	CASSFGANQPQHF
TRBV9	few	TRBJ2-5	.	TGTGCCAGCAGCGTAGGATTGGGGCAGGGCGATGGAGAGACCCAGTACTTC	CASSVGLGQGDGETQYF
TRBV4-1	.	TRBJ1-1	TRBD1	TGCGCCAGCAGCCAGGGCCAGGGGGGGAACACTGAAGCTTTCTTT	CASSQGQGGNTEAFF
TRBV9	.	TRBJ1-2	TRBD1	TGTGCCAGCAGCGGGGGACAGGGGATAAACTATGGCTACACCTTC	CASSGGQGINYGYTF
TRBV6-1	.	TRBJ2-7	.	TGTGCCAGCAGTCACAGCGGAACCTACGAGCAGTACTTC	CASSHSGTYEQYF
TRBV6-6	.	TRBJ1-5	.	TGTGCCAGCAGTTACGGGGCATATAGCAATCAGCCCCAGCATTTT	CASSYGAYSNQPQHF
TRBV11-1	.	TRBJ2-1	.	TGTGCCAGCACAACGGACTTGGGGGGAGCCTCCCATGAGCAGTTCTTC	CASTTDLGGASHEQFF
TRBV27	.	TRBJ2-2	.	TGTGCCAGCAGTAACACCGGGGAGCTGTTTTTT	CASSNTGELFF
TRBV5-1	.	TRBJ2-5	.	TGCGCCAGCAGCTTAAGCGCCAACCAAGAGACCCAGTACTTC	CASSLSANQETQYF
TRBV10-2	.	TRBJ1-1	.	TGCGCCAGCCGACCTCTACAGGGAAACACTGAAGCTTTCTTT	CASRPLQGNTEAFF
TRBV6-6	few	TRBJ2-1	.	TGTGCCAGCAGTTACTCACAACTAGAGGGCAATGAGCAGTTCTTC	CASSYSQLEGNEQFF
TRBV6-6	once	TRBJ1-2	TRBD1	TGTGCCAGCAGTGACAGGGGGAACTATGGCTACACCTTC	CASSDRGNYGYTF
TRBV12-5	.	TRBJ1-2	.	TGTGCTTCGAATCAGGGAGGAAACTATGGCTACACCTTC	CASNQGGNYGYTF
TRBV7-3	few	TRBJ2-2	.	TGTGCCAGCAGCTTAACGGCCGGAGGAAACACCGGGGAGCTGTTTTTT	CASSLTAGGNTGELFF
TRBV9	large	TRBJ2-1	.	TGTGCCAGCGAATCCGCGAAATTGGACAGAGGTGAGCAGTTCTTC	CASESAKLDRGEQFF
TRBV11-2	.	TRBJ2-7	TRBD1	TGTGCCAGCAGCCCCTCGACAGGGAACTACGAGCAGTACTTC	CASSPSTGNYEQYF
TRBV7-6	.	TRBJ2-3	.	TGTGCCAGCAGCTTATCCCAGGGCACAGATACGCAGTATTTT	CASSLSQGTDTQYF
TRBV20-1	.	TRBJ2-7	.	TGCAGTGCCTTGTTTCTTGGCGAGCAGTACTTC	CSALFLGEQYF
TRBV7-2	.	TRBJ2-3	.	TGTGCCAGCAGCTTAATTAGCGGCACAGATACGCAGTATTTT	CASSLISGTDTQYF
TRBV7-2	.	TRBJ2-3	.	TGTGCCAGCAGCTTTGGAGACAGGGAGGCAGATACGCAGTATTTT	CASSFGDREADTQYF
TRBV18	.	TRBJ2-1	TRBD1	TGTGCCAGCTCACCTCCTCCGGGACAGGGATCCTTCTTC	CASSPPPGQGSFF
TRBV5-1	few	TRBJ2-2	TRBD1	TGCGCCAGCAGCTGGACAGGGAGCACCGGGGAGCTGTTTTTT	CASSWTGSTGELFF
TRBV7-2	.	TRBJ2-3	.	TGTGCCAGCAGCAATCGGTCCCCTCGCACAGATACGCAGTATTTT	CASSNRSPRTDTQYF
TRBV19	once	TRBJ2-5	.	TGTGCCAGTAGAGGGGCCAACGGGGACCAGTACTTC	CASRGANGDQYF
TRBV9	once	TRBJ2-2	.	TGTGCCAGCAGTCCAGCCGCCGGGGAGCTGTTTTTT	CASSPAAGELFF
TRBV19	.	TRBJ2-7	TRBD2	TGTGCCAGTAGTAAAACCGGGACTAGCGGCTCCTACGAGCAGTACTTC	CASSKTGTSGSYEQYF
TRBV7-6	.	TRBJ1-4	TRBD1	TGTGCCAGCAGCGTAGACAGGGGGCATGAAAAACTGTTTTTT	CASSVDRGHEKLFF
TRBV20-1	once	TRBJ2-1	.	TGCAGTGTGAGGGGCAATGAGCAGTTCTTC	CSVRGNEQFF
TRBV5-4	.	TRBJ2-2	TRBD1	TGTGCCAGCAGCCCCCCGGAGGGACAGGGGCGGACCACCGGGGAGCTGTTTTTT	CASSPPEGQGRTTGELFF
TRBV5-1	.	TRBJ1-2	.	TGCGCCAGCTCCTTCTTCGGGGGGATGAGGGATGGCTACACCTTC	CASSFFGGMRDGYTF
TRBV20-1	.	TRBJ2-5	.	TGCAGTGCTAGAGATCGGAGGGCCCAGTACTTC	CSARDRRAQYF
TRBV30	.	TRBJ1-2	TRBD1	TGTGCCTGGAGTATACAGGGGGCTGGTGGCGGCTACACCTTC	CAWSIQGAGGGYTF